The rows below give T cell receptor beta chains drawn from one sample of a study of cytomegalovirus exposure and HLA in healthy donors. Here immunoSEQ multiplex PCR was the method, and the copy in TCRdb shows in-frame clones only, minus some. The sample yields roughly 350,000 clones, 75% to 90% seen once. The sequencing sample was made of PBMCs. The receptors here all came from a woman aged 18-29 years in good health and CMV-seronegative. Each CDR3 is given with its conserved first and last residue. Each record gives: CDR3 length, V gene, CDR3 protein.

>12|TRBV7-2
CASSPISDTQYF
>16|TRBV12-1
CASSFAWDRGNTEAFF
>16|TRBV27
CASIPGQGLGTGELFF
>15|TRBV11-1
CASSLGGGLAHEQYF
>13|TRBV2
CASSELANNEQFF
>16|TRBV5-1
CASSLAGEPSYNEQFF
>15|TRBV4-3
CASSRTPPANYGYTF
>14|TRBV6-5
CASSTGLSSYEQYF
>17|TRBV27
CASSTFTSGRPPYEQYF
>18|TRBV4-2
CASSQEDSGSFLYNEQFF
>13|TRBV27
CASSLVGRTEAFF
>18|TRBV29-1
CSVEEWARGERATDTQYF
>16|TRBV28
CASTPPPGQTNYGYTF
>15|TRBV7-2
CASSLSGAVNEKLFF
>14|TRBV7-2
CASSLVGGSYGYTF
>18|TRBV9
CASSVVGRPGEGPETQYF
>16|TRBV2
CASSVFRQGATYEQYF
>13|TRBV11-3
CASSLAVNTEAFF
>14|TRBV9
CASSAGTSGYEQYF
>19|TRBV4-3
CASSQGLAGERENTDTQYF
>14|TRBV2
CASSAGTTGNTIYF
>16|TRBV4-1
CASSRGVGQAAYEQYF
>14|TRBV19
CASSNRLAGIEQYF
>12|TRBV19
CASSRTRETQYF
>13|TRBV28
CASRRLDGREQYF
>15|TRBV27
CASSLTGYHTYEQYF
>17|TRBV4-1
CASSRLPGGATNEKLFF
>14|TRBV28
CASGHGGLADEQYF
>16|TRBV6-1
CASSEAGTGSGYEQYF
>13|TRBV7-3
CASSLTRGGELFF
>18|TRBV18
CASSRVTSRQGRGDGYTF
>12|TRBV11-2
CATSGTGYGYTF
>11|TRBV29-1
CSVASGDTIYF
>15|TRBV4-1
CASSYGLAGDNEQFF
>15|TRBV7-9
CASSLGAQRFYGYTF
>13|TRBV29-1
CSVVTSGYNEQFF
>15|TRBV7-6
CASSSLAGAYNEQFF
>16|TRBV4-1
CASSQGTLAGGFGQFF
>16|TRBV11-3
CASSSAPGLAKTEQFF
>15|TRBV9
CASSAGQGVSYGYTF
>15|TRBV7-8
CASSLVPAGSYEQYF
>18|TRBV15
CATSRDWMETSGKDTQYF
>12|TRBV6-5
CASRRLNNEQFF
>16|TRBV4-1
CASSPSETSGLLEQYF
>18|TRBV4-3
CASSRTGTGGAGNTEAFF
>16|TRBV5-1
CASSLGGGRNTDTQYF
>12|TRBV7-8
CASSQLGTEQFF
>17|TRBV1
CTSSQDQATGGSYEQYF
>13|TRBV29-1
CSVTGQVNTEAFF
>15|TRBV7-6
CASSPQVLVTDTQYF
>12|TRBV28
CASSTDSEKLFF
>13|TRBV11-3
CASSLGRRGEQFF
>12|TRBV10-1
CASRTGSYGYTF
>15|TRBV28
CASTPAAAGEETQYF
>12|TRBV29-1
CSVEGQTYEQYF